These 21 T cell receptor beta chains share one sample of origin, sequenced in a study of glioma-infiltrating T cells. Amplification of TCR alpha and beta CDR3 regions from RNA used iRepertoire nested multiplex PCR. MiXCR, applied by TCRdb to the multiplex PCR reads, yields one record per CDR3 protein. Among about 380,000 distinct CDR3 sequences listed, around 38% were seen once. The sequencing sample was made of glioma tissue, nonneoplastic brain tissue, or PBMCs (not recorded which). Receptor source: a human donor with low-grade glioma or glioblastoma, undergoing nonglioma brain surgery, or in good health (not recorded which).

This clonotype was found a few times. The CDR3 is CASSLAPGGVSNQPQHF. CDR3 nucleotide sequence: TGTGCCAGCAGTTTAGCGCCGGGCGGGGTTAGCAATCAGCCCCAGCATTTT. The chain combines TRBV12-3 or TRBV12-4 with TRBJ1-5; unclear D gene. The V end lost 0 bases, the J end lost 0 bases, and 12 bases lay between the germline ends. This CDR3 is built from 17 residues.

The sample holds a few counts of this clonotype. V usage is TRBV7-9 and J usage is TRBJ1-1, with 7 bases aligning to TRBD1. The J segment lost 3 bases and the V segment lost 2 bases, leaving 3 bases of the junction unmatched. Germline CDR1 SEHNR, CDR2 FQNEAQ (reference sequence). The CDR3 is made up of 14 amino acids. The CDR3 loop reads CASSLRQGDTEAFF. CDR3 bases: TGTGCCAGCAGCTTACGACAGGGAGACACTGAAGCTTTCTTT.

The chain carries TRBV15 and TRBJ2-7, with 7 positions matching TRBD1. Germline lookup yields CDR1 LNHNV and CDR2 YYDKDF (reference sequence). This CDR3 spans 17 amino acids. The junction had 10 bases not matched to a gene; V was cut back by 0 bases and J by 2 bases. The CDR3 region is CATSRDIGTERAYEQYF. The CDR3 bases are TGTGCCACCAGCAGAGATATAGGGACAGAGCGTGCCTACGAGCAGTACTTC.

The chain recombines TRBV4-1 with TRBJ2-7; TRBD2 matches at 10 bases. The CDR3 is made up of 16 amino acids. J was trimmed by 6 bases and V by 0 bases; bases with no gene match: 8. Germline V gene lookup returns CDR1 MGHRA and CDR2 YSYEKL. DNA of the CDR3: TGCGCCAGCAGCCAAGACGGGCTAGCGGGAGAGGGCGAGCAGTACTTC. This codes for CASSQDGLAGEGEQYF.

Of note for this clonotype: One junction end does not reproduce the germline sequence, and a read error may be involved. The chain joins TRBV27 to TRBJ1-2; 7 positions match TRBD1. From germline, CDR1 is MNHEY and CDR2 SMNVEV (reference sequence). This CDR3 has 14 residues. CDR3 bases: TGTGCCAGCAGTCTCCTAGGGACAGACTATGGTTACAACTTC. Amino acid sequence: CASSLLGTDYGYNF.

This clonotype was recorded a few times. CDR3 loop: CASSQHSEQYF. DNA of the CDR3: TGTGCCAGCAGCCAACACTCCGAGCAGTACTTC. This chain joins TRBV14 and TRBJ2-7; D gene uncertain. Germline loops: CDR1 SGHDN, CDR2 FVKESK. This CDR3 spans 11 amino acids. Trimming cost V 2 bases and J 6 bases, with 5 bases left between them.

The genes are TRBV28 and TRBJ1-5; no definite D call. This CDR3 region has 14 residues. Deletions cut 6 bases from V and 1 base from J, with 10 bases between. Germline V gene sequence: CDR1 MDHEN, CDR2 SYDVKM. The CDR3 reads CASRPWASNQPQHF. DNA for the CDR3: TGTGCCAGCAGACCCTGGGCGAGCAATCAGCCCCAGCATTTT.

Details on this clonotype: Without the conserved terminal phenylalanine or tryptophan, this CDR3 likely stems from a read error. The CDR3 DNA sequence: TGTGCCAGCAGTCGCGGGACGCCTTACGAGCAGTACTTA. Protein: CASSRGTPYEQYL. The chain employs TRBV27 and TRBJ2-7; the D gene is possibly TRBD2 (6 bases). Trimming left V 5 bases short and J 4 bases short, with 12 bases between. CDR3 length equals 13 residues. Germline CDR1 reads MNHEY; CDR2 reads SMNVEV (reference sequence).

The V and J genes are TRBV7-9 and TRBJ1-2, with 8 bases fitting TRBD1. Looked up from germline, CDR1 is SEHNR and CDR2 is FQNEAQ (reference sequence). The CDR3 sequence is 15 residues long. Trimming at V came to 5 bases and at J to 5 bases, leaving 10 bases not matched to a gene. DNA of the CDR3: TGTGCCAGCAGCGTCCACAGGGGGGAAGGATATGGCTACACCTTC. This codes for CASSVHRGEGYGYTF.

The CDR3 nucleotides are TGTGCCAGCGCCCAGGCGGTACACATCTATAGCAATCAGCCCCAGCATTTT. As protein: CASAQAVHIYSNQPQHF. The chain combines TRBV12-3 or TRBV12-4 with TRBJ1-5, with D unresolved. Trimming removed 8 bases from V and 0 bases from J, with 20 bases in between. The CDR3 covers 17 residues.

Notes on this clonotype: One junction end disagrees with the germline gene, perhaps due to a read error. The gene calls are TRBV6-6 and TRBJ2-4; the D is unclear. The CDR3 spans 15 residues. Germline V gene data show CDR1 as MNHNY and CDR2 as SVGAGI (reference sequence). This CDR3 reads CVSIPTLLAKNIQYF. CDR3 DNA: TGTGTCAGCATTCCGACACTTCTAGCCAAAAACATTCAGTACTTC.

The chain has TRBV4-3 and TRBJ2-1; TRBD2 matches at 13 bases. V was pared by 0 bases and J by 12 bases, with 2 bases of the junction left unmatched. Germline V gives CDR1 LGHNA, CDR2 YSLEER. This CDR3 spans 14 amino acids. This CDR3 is CASSQDGTSGTQFF. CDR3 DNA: TGCGCCAGCAGCCAAGACGGGACTAGCGGGACGCAGTTCTTC.

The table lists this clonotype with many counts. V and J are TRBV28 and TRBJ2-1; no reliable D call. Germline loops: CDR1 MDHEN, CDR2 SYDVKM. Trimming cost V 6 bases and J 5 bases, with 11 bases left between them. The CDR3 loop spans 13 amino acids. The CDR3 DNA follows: TGTGCCAGCAGCCCCCCCCCCAACAATGAGCAGTTCTTC. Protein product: CASSPPPNNEQFF.

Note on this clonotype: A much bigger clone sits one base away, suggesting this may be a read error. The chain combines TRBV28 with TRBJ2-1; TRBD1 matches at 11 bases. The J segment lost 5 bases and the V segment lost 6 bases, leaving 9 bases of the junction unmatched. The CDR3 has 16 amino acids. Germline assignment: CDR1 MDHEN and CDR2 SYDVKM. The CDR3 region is CASSRDRTGGNNEQFF. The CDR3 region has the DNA TGTGCCAGCAGCAGAGATCGGACAGGGGGCAACAATGAGCAGTTCTTC. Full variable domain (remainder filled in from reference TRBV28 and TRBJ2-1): DVKVTQSSRYLVKRTGEKVFLECVQDMDHENMFWYRQDPGLGLRLIYFSYDVKMKEKGDIPEGYSVSREKKERFSLILESASTNQTSMYLCASSRDRTGGNNEQFFGPGTRLTVL.

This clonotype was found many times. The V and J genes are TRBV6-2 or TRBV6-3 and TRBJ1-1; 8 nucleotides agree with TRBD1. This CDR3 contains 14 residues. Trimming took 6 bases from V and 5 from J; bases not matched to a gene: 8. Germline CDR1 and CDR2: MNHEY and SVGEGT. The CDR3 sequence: CASRPRTGKTEAFF. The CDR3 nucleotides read TGTGCCAGCAGACCCCGGACAGGGAAGACTGAAGCTTTCTTT.

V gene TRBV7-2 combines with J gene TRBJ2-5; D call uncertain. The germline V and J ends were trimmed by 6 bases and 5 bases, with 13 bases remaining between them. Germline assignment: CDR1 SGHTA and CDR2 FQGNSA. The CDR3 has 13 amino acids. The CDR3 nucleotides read TGTGCCAGCAGTTTAAGATCGGGCGAGACCCAGTACTTC. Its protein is CASSLRSGETQYF.

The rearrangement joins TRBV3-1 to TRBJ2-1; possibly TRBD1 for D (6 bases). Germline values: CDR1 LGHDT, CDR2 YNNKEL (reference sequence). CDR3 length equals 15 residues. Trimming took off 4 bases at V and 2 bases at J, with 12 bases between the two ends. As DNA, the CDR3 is TGTGCCAGCAGCCCCAGACAGGACGCCTACAATGAGCAGTTCTTC. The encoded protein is CASSPRQDAYNEQFF.

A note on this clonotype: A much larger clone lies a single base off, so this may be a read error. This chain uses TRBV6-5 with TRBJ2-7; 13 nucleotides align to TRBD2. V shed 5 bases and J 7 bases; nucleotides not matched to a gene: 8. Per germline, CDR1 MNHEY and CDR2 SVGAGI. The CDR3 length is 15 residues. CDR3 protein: CASSHGLAGVGEQYF. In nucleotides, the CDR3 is TGTGCCAGCAGTCATGGACTAGCGGGAGTAGGAGAGCAGTACTTC.

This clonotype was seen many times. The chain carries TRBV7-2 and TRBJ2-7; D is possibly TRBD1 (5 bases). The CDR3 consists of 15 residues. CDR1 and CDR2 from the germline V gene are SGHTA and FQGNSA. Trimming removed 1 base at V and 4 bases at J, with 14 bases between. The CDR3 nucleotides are TGTGCCAGCAGCTTAGTTCCGGACACGACTTACGAGCAGTACTTC. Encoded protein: CASSLVPDTTYEQYF.

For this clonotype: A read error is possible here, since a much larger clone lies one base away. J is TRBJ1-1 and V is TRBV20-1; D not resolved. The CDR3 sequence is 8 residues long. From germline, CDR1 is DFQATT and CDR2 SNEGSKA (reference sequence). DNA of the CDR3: TGCCCGAACACTGAAGCTTTCTTT. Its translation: CPNTEAFF.

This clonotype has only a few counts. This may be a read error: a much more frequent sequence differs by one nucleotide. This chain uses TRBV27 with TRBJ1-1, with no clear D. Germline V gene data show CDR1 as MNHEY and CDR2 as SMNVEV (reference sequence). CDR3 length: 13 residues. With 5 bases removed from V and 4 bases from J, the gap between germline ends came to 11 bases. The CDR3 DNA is TGTGCCAGCAGTCATAGGGCGAGCACTGAAGCTTTCTTT. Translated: CASSHRASTEAFF.